The 22 T cell receptor beta chains below were found in one sample sequenced in a study of shared clonotypes between healthy human individuals (dated by TCRdb to 2018 to 2021). The library was obtained by the immunoSEQ multiplex PCR assay. This immuneACCESS table, as held by TCRdb, lists in-frame sequences with V and J called but not all clones. Of the missing ones, under half trace to an unresolved V gene in checked studies; the others have no known cause. The sample contains about 2.3 million clones, less than 95% of them found a single time. The ten biggest clones cover 0.3% to 0.4% of the sample. The source material was naive CD4+ T cells from PBMCs. Sample cell subset or site, as interpreted from the label and publication: CD45RA+ positively selected. These receptor sequences come from a man in his late teens or twenties in good health. Some clones in this sample may be carry-over from other donors' samples.

This clone was detected only once. This rearrangement joins TRBV27 to TRBJ2-7; weak D call: TRBD2 (5 bases). This CDR3 has 16 residues. The germline V and J ends were trimmed by 5 bases and 6 bases, with 23 bases remaining between them. CDR1 is MNHEY, CDR2 SMNVEV, per germline (reference sequence). DNA of the CDR3: TGTGCCAGCAGTCCCCCACAGCGGAAGTCCCCCCTCGAGCAGTACTTC. Its translation: CASSPPQRKSPLEQYF.

V usage is TRBV28 and J usage is TRBJ2-7, with D possibly TRBD1 on 6 matching bases. V gave up 6 bases and J gave up 2 bases, with 14 bases separating them. The CDR3 is 14 amino acids. The germline V gene encodes CDR1 MDHEN and CDR2 SYDVKM. DNA of the CDR3: TGTGCCAGCAGGACAACAGGGCACCCCTACGAGCAGTACTTC. As protein: CASRTTGHPYEQYF.

This chain joins TRBV19 and TRBJ2-2; D might be TRBD2 (5 bases). This CDR3 region has 14 residues. In germline, CDR1 is LNHDA, CDR2 SQIVND (reference sequence). V was shortened by 4 bases and J by 9 bases, with 15 bases between the two germline ends. CDR3 nucleotide sequence: TGTGCCAGTAGTACGAGCTCGGGGAATCGGGAGCTGTTTTTT. Translation: CASSTSSGNRELFF.

The chain joins TRBV25-1 to TRBJ2-7; D is possibly TRBD2 (7 bases). The CDR3 contains 12 residues. The V end lost 11 bases, the J end lost 5 bases, and 16 bases lay between the germline ends. The germline V gene encodes CDR1 MGHDK and CDR2 SYGVNS. The CDR3 sequence: CAAVRGANEQYF. The CDR3, as DNA: TGTGCCGCCGTCCGGGGGGCAAACGAGCAGTACTTC.

The chain combines TRBV11-1 with TRBJ1-4, with no clear D. The CDR3 sequence is 15 residues long. Germline V gene lookup returns CDR1 SGHAT and CDR2 FQDESV (reference sequence). V lost 1 base, J lost 4 bases, and 10 bases lay in between. This CDR3 reads CASSLGHSGNEKLFF. As DNA, the CDR3 is TGTGCCAGCAGCTTAGGACATTCGGGTAATGAAAAACTGTTTTTT.

Notes on this clone: In the same sample, other DNA sequences code for this CDR3. The chain joins TRBV6-5 to TRBJ2-5, with unresolved D. Germline V lookup: CDR1 MNHEY, CDR2 SVGAGI. V was trimmed by 0 bases and J by 5 bases, leaving 4 bases between them. The CDR3 is made up of 12 amino acids. CDR3 in amino acids: CASSYSGETQYF. The CDR3 nucleotides are TGTGCCAGCAGTTACTCGGGGGAGACCCAGTACTTC.

This chain's CDR3 is CASTSALQSRLNEKLFF. CDR3 DNA sequence: TGTGCCAGCACGAGTGCCCTACAGTCCAGACTAAATGAAAAACTGTTTTTT. The chain employs TRBV28 and TRBJ1-4, with D uncertain. The CDR3 is 17 amino acids. CDR1 and CDR2 (germline): MDHEN, SYDVKM. The V and J ends lost 7 bases and 5 bases respectively, with 23 bases between them.

The chain has TRBV6-1 and TRBJ1-6, with a possible D match to TRBD1 (5 bases). The CDR3 covers 13 residues. V lost 4 bases to trimming and J lost 11 bases, with 12 bases between them. Germline V gene sequence: CDR1 MNHNS, CDR2 SASEGT. CDR3 nucleotides: TGTGCCAGCAGTGTTGTGGGGACGACACCCCTCCACTTT. This gives the protein CASSVVGTTPLHF.

The rearrangement links TRBV4-3 to TRBJ2-1, with D uncertain. This CDR3 comprises 16 residues. Looked up from germline, CDR1 is LGHNA and CDR2 is YSLEER. V was pared by 0 bases and J by 4 bases, with 13 bases between. The CDR3 loop is CASSQDRRTHYNEQFF. The CDR3 nucleotides read TGCGCCAGCAGCCAAGATCGAAGGACCCATTACAATGAGCAGTTCTTC.

This chain connects TRBV7-2 to TRBJ2-1; weak D call: TRBD1 (6 bases). This CDR3 is built from 15 residues. Germline loops: CDR1 SGHTA, CDR2 FQGNSA. V dropped 5 bases and J dropped 9 bases, with 20 bases sitting between them. CDR3: CASSGPLQGSVEQFF. DNA of the CDR3: TGTGCCAGCAGCGGGCCCCTACAGGGATCAGTTGAGCAGTTCTTC.

The chain employs TRBV6-1 and TRBJ2-3; D remains unclear. Germline CDR1 is MNHNS and CDR2 is SASEGT. This CDR3 has 13 amino acids. V gave up 1 base and J gave up 3 bases, with 5 bases separating them. The CDR3 here is CASSEDGTDTQYF. In DNA, the CDR3 is TGTGCCAGCAGTGAAGATGGGACAGATACGCAGTATTTT.

The gene calls are TRBV5-1 and TRBJ1-4; D is unclear. CDR3 length: 15 amino acids. Trimming removed 1 base at V and 4 bases at J, with 11 bases between. The germline V gene has CDR1 SGHRS and CDR2 YFSETQ. CDR3 DNA: TGCGCCAGCAGCTTGTATTCCGGGAGTAATGAAAAACTGTTTTTT. Protein: CASSLYSGSNEKLFF.

The CDR3 is CASSDEAGGWASTDTQYF. CDR3 in DNA: TGTGCCAGCAGCGATGAAGCGGGAGGGTGGGCTAGCACAGATACGCAGTATTTT. This chain joins TRBV5-6 and TRBJ2-3, with 10 bases matching TRBD2. This CDR3 is built from 18 residues. After removal of 4 bases from V and 0 bases from J, the junction contained 11 bases not matched to a gene. Per the germline V gene, CDR1 is SGHDT and CDR2 is YYEEEE.

This clone has a single count. This chain joins TRBV6-6 and TRBJ2-7; 8 nucleotides agree with TRBD1. The CDR3 consists of 14 residues. V lost 8 bases and J lost 2; bases outside the gene matches: 8. CDR1 MNHNY and CDR2 SVGAGI come from the germline V gene (reference sequence). CDR3 sequence (DNA): TGTGCCAGCTCCCCTCGACAGGGGACCTACGAGCAGTACTTC. Residues: CASSPRQGTYEQYF.

The V and J genes are TRBV7-9 and TRBJ1-3; 7 bases map to TRBD1. V was pared by 5 bases and J by 4 bases, with 14 bases of the junction left unmatched. Germline V gives CDR1 SEHNR, CDR2 FQNEAQ (reference sequence). This CDR3 has 17 amino acids. Here the CDR3 reads CASSPTLKGAAGNTIYF. CDR3 nucleotides: TGTGCCAGCAGCCCAACGTTGAAGGGGGCAGCGGGAAACACCATATATTTT.

The chain has TRBV5-6 and TRBJ2-1; maybe TRBD2 (6 bases). Per germline, CDR1 SGHDT and CDR2 YYEEEE. Trimming took 3 bases from V and 0 from J, leaving 10 bases between them. CDR3 length equals 15 residues. The CDR3 nucleotides read TGTGCCAGCAGCTGGGGACTTCGCTCCTACAATGAGCAGTTCTTC. Its protein is CASSWGLRSYNEQFF. The variable domain in full, completed from reference TRBV5-6 and TRBJ2-1, reads DAGVTQSPTHLIKTRGQQVTLRCSPKSGHDTVSWYQQALGQGPQFIFQYYEEEERQRGNFPDRFSGHQFPNYSSELNVNALLLGDSALYLCASSWGLRSYNEQFFGPGTRLTVL.

The chain uses TRBV10-3 and TRBJ1-3; D ambiguous. CDR3 size: 15 residues. CDR1 is ENHRY, CDR2 SYGVKD, per germline. Trimming shortened V by 5 bases and J by 2 bases, and 13 bases separated the two germline ends. The CDR3 bases are TGTGCCATCAGTCCAACTATGATAGCTGGAAACACCATATATTTT. Translation gives CAISPTMIAGNTIYF.

The genes are TRBV5-4 and TRBJ2-7; TRBD2 is a possible D gene (6 bases). The germline V gene has CDR1 SGHNT and CDR2 YYREEE (reference sequence). V was shortened by 6 bases and J by 5 bases, with 21 bases between the two germline ends. The CDR3 sequence is 15 residues long. The CDR3 sequence is CASTMGLHIPDEQYF. CDR3 nucleotides: TGTGCCAGCACAATGGGACTCCACATACCGGACGAGCAGTACTTC.

V gene TRBV5-1 combines with J gene TRBJ2-7, with TRBD2 as a possible D gene (6 bases). V was shortened by 0 bases and J by 6 bases, with 13 bases between the two germline ends. Germline CDR1 SGHRS, CDR2 YFSETQ. The CDR3 is 14 amino acids. CDR3 sequence reads: CASSLGAGTAEQYF. CDR3 DNA: TGCGCCAGCAGCTTGGGGGCGGGAACCGCCGAGCAGTACTTC. Drawing the rest from reference TRBV5-1 and TRBJ2-7, the complete variable domain is KAGVTQTPRYLIKTRGQQVTLSCSPISGHRSVSWYQQTPGQGLQFLFEYFSETQRNKGNFPGRFSGRQFSNSRSEMNVSTLELGDSALYLCASSLGAGTAEQYFGPGTRLTVT.

Worth noting for this clone: The same CDR3 also results from other DNA sequences found in this sample. J is TRBJ1-2 and V is TRBV18; D perhaps matches TRBD1 (6 bases). V was pared by 2 bases and J by 2 bases, with 12 bases between. CDR1 is KGHSH and CDR2 is LQKENI in the germline V gene. The CDR3 is made up of 15 amino acids. The CDR3 sequence: CASSPGRGANYGYTF. In DNA form, the CDR3 reads TGTGCCAGCTCACCAGGAAGGGGGGCCAACTATGGCTACACCTTC.

In this sample, this clone turned up once. This chain joins TRBV7-8 and TRBJ2-6; TRBD1 matches at 8 bases. This CDR3 spans 19 amino acids. The J segment lost 1 base and the V segment lost 5 bases, leaving 13 bases of the junction unmatched. CDR1 and CDR2 (germline): SGHVS, FQNEAQ. The CDR3 nucleotides read TGTGCCAGCAGCCAGGGGTGGGGACAGGATGAGTCTGGGGCCAACGTCCTGACTTTC. It encodes CASSQGWGQDESGANVLTF.

This rearrangement joins TRBV27 to TRBJ2-7; D gene uncertain. Germline values: CDR1 MNHEY, CDR2 SMNVEV (reference sequence). The V and J ends lost 3 bases and 4 bases respectively, with 10 bases between them. The CDR3 contains 13 residues. CDR3 protein: CASSFTLEYEQYF. CDR3 DNA: TGTGCCAGCAGTTTTACGCTAGAGTACGAGCAGTACTTC.